This entry concerns a single T cell receptor beta chain. Its antigen is currently unknown. Trimming left V 5 bases short and J 6 bases short, with 12 bases between. The CDR3 spans 13 residues. In germline, CDR1 is PRHDT, CDR2 FYEKMQ (reference sequence). This entry is derived from a study of cytomegalovirus exposure and HLA in healthy donors. This PCR relied on a set of 60 Vbeta primers and 13 Jbeta primers. Method: immunoSEQ multiplex PCR; TCRdb's copy keeps in-frame clones and lacks some. The repertoire holds 150,000 to 200,000 clones, with around three quarters as singletons. Study results and caveats: The authors judged a highly shared variant cluster likely a sequencing artifact.

The sequence was obtained from a male donor in good health and CMV-seronegative. This chain connects TRBV13 to TRBJ2-3; TRBD2 is a possible D gene (5 bases). Sequencing input: PBMCs. The CDR3 sequence: CASSRTPLDTQYF. The CDR3 DNA reads TGTGCCAGCAGCCGGACTCCCCTCGATACGCAGTATTTT.